This record covers a single T cell receptor (beta chain). Antigen unknown. Sample-barcoded 5' priming and a J-beta primer mix drove a second PCR of roughly 6 to 12 cycles. The yield of each sample was at least 2.5 million CDR3-containing paired-end reads. A single record per CDR3 protein comes from TCRdb applying MiXCR to the 5' RACE reads. Among under 800,000 distinct CDR3 sequences listed, 43% were seen once. The individuals who served as donors were healthy Caucasians living in Russia, aged about 6 to 100. The record originates from a study of blood T cells in healthy people across ages. The CDR3 loop spans 13 amino acids. The germline V and J ends were trimmed by 2 bases and 3 bases, with 7 bases remaining between them. CDR1 and CDR2 from the germline V gene are MNHEY and SVGEGT. Study-level points and caveats: Versus aged donors, long-lived donors had higher diversity and more naive CD4+ cells. The study found TCR beta diversity correlated strongly with naive T cell percentage.

V gene TRBV6-2 or TRBV6-3 combines with J gene TRBJ1-2; D gene unclear. This receptor was identified in an older woman in good health. Sequencing was carried out using blood. CDR3: CASSYAADYGYTF. In nucleotides, the CDR3 is TGTGCCAGCAGTTACGCAGCGGACTATGGCTACACCTTC.